One sample yielded the 8 T cell receptor beta chains listed below, sequenced in a study of blood T cells in healthy people across ages. The second PCR ran about 6 to 12 cycles with a sample-barcoded 5' primer and J-beta primers. MiXCR, applied by TCRdb to the 5' RACE reads, yields one record per CDR3 protein. The sample records 1,300,000 or so distinct CDR3 sequences, almost 60% being singletons. Sequenced: blood. These receptors were obtained from a man in his late teens or twenties in good health.

This chain's CDR3 is CASSFGLDGSYEQYF. CDR3 nucleotide sequence: TGTGCCAGCAGTTTTGGGCTCGACGGGTCCTACGAGCAGTACTTC. V is TRBV27 and J is TRBJ2-7; D gene ambiguous. The V end was cut by 3 bases, the J end by 1 base, with 13 bases between. Germline CDR1 and CDR2: MNHEY and SMNVEV (reference sequence). The CDR3 spans 15 residues.

The chain recombines TRBV4-1 with TRBJ1-5; D call uncertain. Trimming removed 4 bases at V and 0 bases at J, with 16 bases between. The CDR3 runs 17 residues. Germline assignment: CDR1 MGHRA and CDR2 YSYEKL. CDR3 nucleotide sequence: TGCGCCAGCAGCCGAATAGTCCGGATTACTAGCAATCAGCCCCAGCATTTT. Protein product: CASSRIVRITSNQPQHF.

In its sample, this clonotype was seen a few times. The CDR3 DNA sequence: TGCAGCGTTGTTGTACAGGGGGCCTACAATGAGCAGTTCTTC. Protein: CSVVVQGAYNEQFF. This chain connects TRBV29-1 to TRBJ2-1; 8 positions agree with TRBD1. CDR1 is SQVTM, CDR2 ANQGSEA, per germline. This CDR3 has 14 amino acids. J lost 2 bases, V lost 4 bases, and 4 bases had no gene match.

V gene TRBV15 combines with J gene TRBJ2-3, with D possibly TRBD2 on 6 matching bases. CDR1 LNHNV and CDR2 YYDKDF come from the germline V gene (reference sequence). V lost 0 bases and J 4 bases, leaving 11 bases between the germline ends. The CDR3 spans 15 residues. This CDR3 reads CATSREPGESDTQYF. The CDR3 DNA sequence: TGTGCCACCAGCAGAGAACCGGGAGAGTCAGATACGCAGTATTTT.

The rearrangement links TRBV20-1 to TRBJ2-3; TRBD2 aligns across 13 bases. The germline gives CDR1 DFQATT, CDR2 SNEGSKA (reference sequence). With V trimmed by 1 base and J by 4 bases, 2 bases remained unmatched. The CDR3 contains 15 residues. The CDR3 coding sequence is TGCAGTGCTAGAGGGACTAGCGGGGGACCAGATACGCAGTATTTT. Amino acid sequence: CSARGTSGGPDTQYF.

The rearrangement uses TRBV7-9 and TRBJ1-4; 9 nucleotides align to TRBD1. V trimming: 4 bases; J trimming: 7 bases; junction bases outside the gene matches: 7. Germline V gene lookup returns CDR1 SEHNR and CDR2 FQNEAQ (reference sequence). This CDR3 region has 15 residues. The CDR3 spells CASSSGTGSGEKLFF. In DNA, the CDR3 is TGTGCCAGCAGCTCTGGGACAGGGTCCGGTGAAAAACTGTTTTTT.

This clonotype was seen a single time. The gene calls are TRBV4-3 and TRBJ1-6, with D hard to call. Trimming removed 0 bases at V and 13 bases at J, with 13 bases between. Germline CDR1 LGHNA, CDR2 YSLEER. This CDR3 contains 14 residues. Here the CDR3 DNA reads TGCGCCAGCAGCCAAGATTTCGGGGTGAGCCCCCTCCACTTT. Translation: CASSQDFGVSPLHF.

This clonotype was counted a few times. The chain employs TRBV20-1 and TRBJ2-7; 7 positions match TRBD1. Germline CDR1 reads DFQATT; CDR2 reads SNEGSKA (reference sequence). The CDR3 has 12 amino acids. With V trimmed by 6 bases and J by 4 bases, 6 bases remained unmatched. The CDR3 DNA follows: TGCAGTGCGGTCTTACAGGGGTACGAGCAGTACTTC. Translating gives CSAVLQGYEQYF.